The 8 T cell receptor beta chains below were found in one sample sequenced in a study of cytomegalovirus exposure and HLA in healthy donors. The PCR used 60 Vbeta and 13 Jbeta primers. Sequencing used immunoSEQ multiplex PCR; TCRdb keeps in-frame clones, though not all of them. The data hold 70,000 to 95,000 clones, with less than 65% observed a single time. Sequencing used PBMCs. The receptors here all came from a woman aged 25-40 years in good health and CMV-seropositive.

V is TRBV18 and J is TRBJ2-1; 11 nucleotides match TRBD2. The germline V gene has CDR1 KGHSH and CDR2 LQKENI. This CDR3 contains 17 residues. V trimming: 1 base; J trimming: 4 bases; junction bases outside the gene matches: 6. CDR3 coding DNA: TGTGCCAGCTCACCACGGGCTAGCGGGGGGACATACAATGAGCAGTTCTTC. This translates into CASSPRASGGTYNEQFF.

The V gene is TRBV4-1, the J gene TRBJ2-7; 9 bases agree with TRBD1. CDR3 length equals 16 residues. CDR1 and CDR2 (germline): MGHRA, YSYEKL. Trimming cost V 1 base and J 3 bases; bases outside gene matches: 7. In DNA, the CDR3 is TGCGCCAGCAGCCAAGTGATGGGACAGGGCGGCTACGAGCAGTACTTC. Amino acid sequence: CASSQVMGQGGYEQYF.

V gene TRBV10-3 combines with J gene TRBJ2-1, with 8 nucleotides matching TRBD2. CDR3 length: 19 residues. Germline values: CDR1 ENHRY, CDR2 SYGVKD. V trimming: 5 bases; J trimming: 3 bases; junction bases outside the gene matches: 18. CDR3: CAISPTWTSNEGGYNEQFF. The CDR3 DNA follows: TGTGCCATCAGTCCGACCTGGACTAGCAATGAGGGGGGCTACAATGAGCAGTTCTTC.

The chain recombines TRBV4-1 with TRBJ2-1; 11 bases map to TRBD1. Germline V CDR1 and CDR2: MGHRA, YSYEKL. V gave up 4 bases and J gave up 3 bases; unmatched junction bases: 2. The CDR3 is 15 residues long. CDR3: CASSLGTGGYNEQFF. CDR3 bases: TGCGCCAGCAGCCTTGGGACAGGGGGCTACAATGAGCAGTTCTTC.

This clone was found a few times. The chain links TRBV7-9 to TRBJ2-2, with 7 bases lining up with TRBD1. The V gene's germline CDR1 is SEHNR and CDR2 FQNEAQ (reference sequence). This CDR3 has 14 residues. Unmatched junction bases numbered 4, after V lost 5 bases and J lost 4 bases. This CDR3 is CASSLTGSTGELFF. CDR3 in DNA: TGTGCCAGCAGCCTGACAGGGTCCACCGGGGAGCTGTTTTTT. Full variable domain (outside the CDR3, taken from reference TRBV7-9 and TRBJ2-2): DTGVSQNPRHKITKRGQNVTFRCDPISEHNRLYWYRQTLGQGPEFLTYFQNEAQLEKSRLLSDRFSAERPKGSFSTLEIQRTEQGDSAMYLCASSLTGSTGELFFGEGSRLTVL.

V and J are TRBV30 and TRBJ1-1; maybe TRBD1 (5 bases). Trimming pared 6 bases from V and 4 bases from J, leaving 21 bases between. From germline, CDR1 is GTSNPN and CDR2 SVGIG (reference sequence). The CDR3 loop spans 15 amino acids. The CDR3 sequence is CACSRAGGAGTEAFF. The CDR3 nucleotides read TGTGCCTGTTCCCGTGCCGGGGGAGCAGGCACTGAAGCTTTCTTT.

In this sample, this clone turned up once. The chain is built from TRBV18 and TRBJ1-1, with D possibly matching TRBD1 (5 bases). This CDR3 contains 13 residues. V lost 5 bases to trimming and J lost 6 bases, with 13 bases between them. In germline, CDR1 is KGHSH, CDR2 LQKENI. The CDR3 sequence: CASSGQGIAEAFF. DNA for the CDR3: TGTGCCAGCTCAGGGCAGGGCATCGCTGAAGCTTTCTTT. Full variable domain (missing parts from reference TRBV18 and TRBJ1-1): NAGVMQNPRHLVRRRGQEARLRCSPMKGHSHVYWYRQLPEEGLKFMVYLQKENIIDESGMPKERFSAEFPKEGPSILRIQQVVRGDSAAYFCASSGQGIAEAFFGQGTRLTVV.

This clone was picked up one time. V gene TRBV4-1 combines with J gene TRBJ2-7; D perhaps matches TRBD1 (7 bases). This CDR3 comprises 14 residues. V was cut by 2 bases and J by 2 bases, with 10 bases left in between. Germline-derived CDR1 and CDR2 are MGHRA and YSYEKL. The CDR3 region has the DNA TGCGCCAGCAGCCAACAGGGGGGAACCTACGAGCAGTACTTC. Amino acids: CASSQQGGTYEQYF.